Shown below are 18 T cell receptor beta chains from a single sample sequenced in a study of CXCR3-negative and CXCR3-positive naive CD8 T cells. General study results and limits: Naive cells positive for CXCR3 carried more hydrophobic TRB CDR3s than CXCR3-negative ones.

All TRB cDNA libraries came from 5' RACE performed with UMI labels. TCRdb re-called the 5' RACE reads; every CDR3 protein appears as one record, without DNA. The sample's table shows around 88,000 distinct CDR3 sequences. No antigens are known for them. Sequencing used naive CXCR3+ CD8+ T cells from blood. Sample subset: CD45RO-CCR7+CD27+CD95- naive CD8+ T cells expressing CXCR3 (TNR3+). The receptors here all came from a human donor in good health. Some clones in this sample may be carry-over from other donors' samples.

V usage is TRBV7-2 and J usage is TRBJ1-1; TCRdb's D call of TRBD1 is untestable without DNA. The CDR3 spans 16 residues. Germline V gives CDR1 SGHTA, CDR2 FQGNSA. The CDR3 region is CASSQLDTTWGTEAFF.

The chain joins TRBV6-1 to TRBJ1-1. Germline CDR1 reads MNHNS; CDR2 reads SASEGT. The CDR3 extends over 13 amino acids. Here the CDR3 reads CASSSKLNTEAFF.

The chain's CDR3 is CASSFGAGGTGELFF. The gene calls are TRBV12-3 or TRBV12-4 and TRBJ2-2; TCRdb gives TRBD2 as the D gene, but with no DNA this cannot be confirmed. The CDR3 has 15 amino acids.

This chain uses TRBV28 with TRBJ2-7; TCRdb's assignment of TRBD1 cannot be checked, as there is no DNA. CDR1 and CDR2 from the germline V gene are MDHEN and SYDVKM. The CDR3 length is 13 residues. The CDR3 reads CASSLTDRSEQYF.

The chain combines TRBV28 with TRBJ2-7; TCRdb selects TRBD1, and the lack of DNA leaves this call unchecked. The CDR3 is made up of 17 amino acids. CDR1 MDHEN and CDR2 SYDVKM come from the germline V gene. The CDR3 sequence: CASSLEGTGTVPFEQYF.

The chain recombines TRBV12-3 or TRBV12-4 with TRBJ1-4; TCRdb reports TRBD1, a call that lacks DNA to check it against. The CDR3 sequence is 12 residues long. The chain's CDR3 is CASRPGEEKLFF.

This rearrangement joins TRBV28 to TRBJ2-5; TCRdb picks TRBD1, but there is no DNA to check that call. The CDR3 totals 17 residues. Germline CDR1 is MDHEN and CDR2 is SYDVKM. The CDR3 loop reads CASGTHIGADLGETQYF.

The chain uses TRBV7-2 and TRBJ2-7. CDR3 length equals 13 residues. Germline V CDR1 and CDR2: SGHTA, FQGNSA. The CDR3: CASSLSWTYEQYF.

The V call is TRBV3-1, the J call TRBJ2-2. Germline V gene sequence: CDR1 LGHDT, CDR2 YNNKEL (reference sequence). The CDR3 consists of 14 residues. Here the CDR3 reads CASSPGSSGGELFF.

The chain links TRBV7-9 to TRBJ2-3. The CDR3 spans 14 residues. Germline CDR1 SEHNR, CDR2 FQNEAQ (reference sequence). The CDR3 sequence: CARSSGSYPDTQYF.

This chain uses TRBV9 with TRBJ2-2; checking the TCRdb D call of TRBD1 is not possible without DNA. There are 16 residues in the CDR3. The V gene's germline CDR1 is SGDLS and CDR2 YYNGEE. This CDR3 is CASSDSATTNTGELFF.

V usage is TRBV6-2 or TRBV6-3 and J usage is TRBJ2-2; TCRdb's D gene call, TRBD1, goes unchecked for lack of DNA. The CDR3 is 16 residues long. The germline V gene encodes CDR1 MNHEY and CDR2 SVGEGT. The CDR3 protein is CASSHRDRGLAGELFF.

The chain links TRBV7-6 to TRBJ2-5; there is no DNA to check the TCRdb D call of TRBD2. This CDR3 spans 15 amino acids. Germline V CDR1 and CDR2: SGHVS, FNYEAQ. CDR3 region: CASSPAGGLQETQYF. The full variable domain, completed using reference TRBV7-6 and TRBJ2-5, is GAGVSQSPRYKVTKRGQDVALRCDPISGHVSLYWYRQALGQGPEFLTYFNYEAQQDKSGLPNDRFSAERPEGSISTLTIQRTEQRDSAMYRCASSPAGGLQETQYFGPGTRLLVL.

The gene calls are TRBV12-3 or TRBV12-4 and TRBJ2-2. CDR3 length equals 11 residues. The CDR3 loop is CASSWVGELFF.

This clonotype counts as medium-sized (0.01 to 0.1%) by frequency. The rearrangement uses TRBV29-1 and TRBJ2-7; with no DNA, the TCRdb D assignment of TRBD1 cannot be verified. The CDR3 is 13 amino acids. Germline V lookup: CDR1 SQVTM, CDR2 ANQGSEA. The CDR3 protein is CSVIIRDPYEQYF.

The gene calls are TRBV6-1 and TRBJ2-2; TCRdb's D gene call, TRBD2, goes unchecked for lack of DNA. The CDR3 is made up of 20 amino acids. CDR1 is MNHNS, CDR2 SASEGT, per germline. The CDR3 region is CASSEEEMGREGPNTGELFF.

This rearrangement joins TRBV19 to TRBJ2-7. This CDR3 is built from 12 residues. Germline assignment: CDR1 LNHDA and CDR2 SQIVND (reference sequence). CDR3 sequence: CASSIQGYEQYF.

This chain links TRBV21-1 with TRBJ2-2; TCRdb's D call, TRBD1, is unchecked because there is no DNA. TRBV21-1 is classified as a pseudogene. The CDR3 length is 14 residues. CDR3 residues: CASSKVDSTGELFF.